Here is one T cell receptor beta chain with its context. TCRdb keeps only in-frame clones here, not all; method: immunoSEQ multiplex PCR. The sample includes around 15,000 clones, around 85% of them seen just once. The record originates from a study of lymphopenia after photon versus proton radiotherapy. Trimming removed 7 bases at V and 2 bases at J, with 12 bases between. The CDR3 consists of 14 residues. Germline lookup yields CDR1 SGHRS and CDR2 YFSETQ. Sequenced here: peripheral blood, sampled from a patient treated with proton-based radiotherapy. The V gene is TRBV5-1, the J gene TRBJ2-2, with D maybe TRBD1 (5 bases). The receptor comes from a woman in her sixties or seventies with cholangiocarcinoma. Some clones in this sample may be carry-over from other donors' samples. The CDR3 DNA is TGCGCCAGCGAATATGGACACAACACCGGGGAGCTGTTTTTT. Its translation is CASEYGHNTGELFF.